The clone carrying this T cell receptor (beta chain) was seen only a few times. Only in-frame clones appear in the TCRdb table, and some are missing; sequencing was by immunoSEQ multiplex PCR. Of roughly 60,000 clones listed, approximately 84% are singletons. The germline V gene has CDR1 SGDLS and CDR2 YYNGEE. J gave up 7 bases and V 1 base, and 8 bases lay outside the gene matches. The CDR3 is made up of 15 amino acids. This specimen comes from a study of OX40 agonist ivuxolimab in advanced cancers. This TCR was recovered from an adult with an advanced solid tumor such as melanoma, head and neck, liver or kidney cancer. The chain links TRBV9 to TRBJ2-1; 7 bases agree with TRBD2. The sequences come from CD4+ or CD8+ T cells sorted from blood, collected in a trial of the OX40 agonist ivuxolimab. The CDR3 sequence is CASSVTSGAFNEQFF. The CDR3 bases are TGTGCCAGCAGCGTAACGAGCGGGGCCTTTAATGAGCAGTTCTTC.